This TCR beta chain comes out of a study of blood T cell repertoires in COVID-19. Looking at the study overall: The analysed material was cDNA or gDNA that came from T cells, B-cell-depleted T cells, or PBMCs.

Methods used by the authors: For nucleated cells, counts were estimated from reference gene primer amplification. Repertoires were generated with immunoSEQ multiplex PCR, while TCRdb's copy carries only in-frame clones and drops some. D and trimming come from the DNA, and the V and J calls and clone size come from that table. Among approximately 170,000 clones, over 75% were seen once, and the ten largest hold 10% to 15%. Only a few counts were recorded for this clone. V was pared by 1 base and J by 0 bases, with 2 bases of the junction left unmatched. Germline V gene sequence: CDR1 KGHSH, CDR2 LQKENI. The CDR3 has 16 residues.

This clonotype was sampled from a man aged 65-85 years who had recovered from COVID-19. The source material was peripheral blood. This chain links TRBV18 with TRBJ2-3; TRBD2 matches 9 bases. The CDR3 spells CASSPQLAGSTDTQYF. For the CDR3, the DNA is TGTGCCAGCTCACCACAACTAGCGGGTAGCACAGATACGCAGTATTTT.